This T cell receptor beta chain is drawn from a study of OX40 agonist ivuxolimab in advanced cancers. Study-wide background: Dose-escalation patients suffered from hepatocellular carcinoma, melanoma, renal cell or head and neck cancer. Partial responses were recorded for three patients, including one with hepatocellular carcinoma and two with cutaneous melanoma. Findings and caveats of the study: Within 6 weeks, CD4+ and CD8+ blood T cells expanded clonally at 0.1 to 3.0 mg/kg.

Clones were sequenced by immunoSEQ multiplex PCR, and TCRdb holds only the in-frame ones, with some missing. In the table there are around 80,000 clones, approximately 95% of which are singletons. Trimming pared 3 bases from V and 6 bases from J, leaving 24 bases between. This CDR3 spans 17 amino acids. From germline, CDR1 is LGHNA and CDR2 YSLEER. As to this clone: Its antigen remains unidentified.

Exclusion applied to patients with autoimmune disease history or systemic immunosuppression. The specimen was CD4+ or CD8+ T cells sorted from blood, collected in a trial of the OX40 agonist ivuxolimab. The receptor comes from an adult with an advanced solid tumor such as melanoma, head and neck, liver or kidney cancer. This chain links TRBV4-3 with TRBJ2-7; TRBD1 is a possible D gene (6 bases). DNA of the CDR3: TGCGCCAGCAGCCAGTCCCATACAGGGCAGGCTTCTCCCGAGCAGTACTTC. Translation: CASSQSHTGQASPEQYF.